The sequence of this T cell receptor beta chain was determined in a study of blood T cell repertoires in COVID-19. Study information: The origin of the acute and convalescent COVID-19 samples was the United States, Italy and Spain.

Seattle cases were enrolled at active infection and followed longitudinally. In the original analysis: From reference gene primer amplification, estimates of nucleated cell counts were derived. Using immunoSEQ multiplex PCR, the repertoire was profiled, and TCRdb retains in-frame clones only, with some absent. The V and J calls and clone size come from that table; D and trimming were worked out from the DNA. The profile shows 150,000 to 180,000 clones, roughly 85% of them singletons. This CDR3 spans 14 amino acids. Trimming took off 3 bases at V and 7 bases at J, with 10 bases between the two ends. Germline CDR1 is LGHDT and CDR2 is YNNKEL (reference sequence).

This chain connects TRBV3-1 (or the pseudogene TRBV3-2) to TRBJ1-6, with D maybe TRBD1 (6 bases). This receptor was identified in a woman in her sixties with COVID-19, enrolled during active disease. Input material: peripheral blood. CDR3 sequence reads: CASSQGTGNSPLHF. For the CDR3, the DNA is TGTGCCAGCAGCCAGGGCACAGGGAATTCACCCCTCCACTTT.